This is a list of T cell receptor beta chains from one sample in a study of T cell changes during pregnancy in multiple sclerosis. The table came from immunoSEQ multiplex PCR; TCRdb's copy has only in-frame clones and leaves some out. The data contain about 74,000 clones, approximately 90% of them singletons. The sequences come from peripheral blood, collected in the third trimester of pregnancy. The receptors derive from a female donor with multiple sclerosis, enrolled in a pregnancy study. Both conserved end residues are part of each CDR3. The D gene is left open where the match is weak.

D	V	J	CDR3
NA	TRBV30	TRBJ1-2	CAWKETALYGYTF
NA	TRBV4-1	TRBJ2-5	CASSQDPGVNWETQYF
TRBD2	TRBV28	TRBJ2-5	CASSLSPGTSEETQYF
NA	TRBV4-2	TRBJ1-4	CASSQGSQPNEKLFF
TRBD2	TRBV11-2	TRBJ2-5	CASSLPRTSGGFETQYF
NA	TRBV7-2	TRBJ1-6	CASSLVGRGAGYNSPLHF
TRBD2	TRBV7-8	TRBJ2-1	CASSYSLAGASYNEQFF
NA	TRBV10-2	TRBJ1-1	CASSAFTPRGNTEAFF
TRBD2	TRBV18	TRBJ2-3	CASSVRAGATTDTQYF
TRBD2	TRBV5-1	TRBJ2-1	CASSPGLAHEQFF
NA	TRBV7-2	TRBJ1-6	CASSLSKGRGPGHNSPLHF
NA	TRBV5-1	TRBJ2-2	CASSLGSRTFNTGELFF
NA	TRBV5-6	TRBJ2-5	CASSWTVVMETQYF
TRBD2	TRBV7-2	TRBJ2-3	CASSLGAGGAGGTDTQYF
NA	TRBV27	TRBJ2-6	CASSLLGQPTNVLTF
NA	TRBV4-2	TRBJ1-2	CASSRDNNYGYTF
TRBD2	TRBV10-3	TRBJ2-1	CATSAPSGGMNEQFF
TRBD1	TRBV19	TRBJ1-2	CASSSSDRGLGGYTF
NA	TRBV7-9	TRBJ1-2	CASNRLTHMYGYTF
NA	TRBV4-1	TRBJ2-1	CASSQSRALRNEQFF
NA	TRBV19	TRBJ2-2	CASKETGNTGELFF
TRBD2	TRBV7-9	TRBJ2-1	CASSLGGAGGPTEQFF
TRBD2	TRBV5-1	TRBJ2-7	CASSGGREGREQYF
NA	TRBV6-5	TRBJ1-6	CASSTTARNVSPLHF
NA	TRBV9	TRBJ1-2	CASTRDPGDYNYGYTF
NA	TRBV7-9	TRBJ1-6	CASSLAYSSYNSPLHF
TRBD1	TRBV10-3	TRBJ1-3	CAISVPGQGARQGNTIYF
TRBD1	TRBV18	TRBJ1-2	CASSPPEQGRPNYGYTF
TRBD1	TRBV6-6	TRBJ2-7	CASSRTGFGREQYF
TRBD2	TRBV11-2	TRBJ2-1	CASSFWRGGLDEQFF
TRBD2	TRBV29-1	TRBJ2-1	CSVEDQLAGNYNEQFF
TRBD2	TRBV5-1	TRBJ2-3	CASSLEGGLAGGGYSTDTQYF
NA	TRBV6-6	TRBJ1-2	CASSYSGRGTYGYTF
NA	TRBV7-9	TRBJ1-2	CASSSSGDDYGYTF
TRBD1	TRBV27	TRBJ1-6	CASSLPAGGRASPLHF
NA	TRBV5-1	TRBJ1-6	CASSFSTGTSSPLHF
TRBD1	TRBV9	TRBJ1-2	CASSVGGTGASFYGYTF
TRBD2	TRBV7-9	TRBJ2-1	CASSPSGGPYNEQFF
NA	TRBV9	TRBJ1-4	CASSVDGFNEKLFF